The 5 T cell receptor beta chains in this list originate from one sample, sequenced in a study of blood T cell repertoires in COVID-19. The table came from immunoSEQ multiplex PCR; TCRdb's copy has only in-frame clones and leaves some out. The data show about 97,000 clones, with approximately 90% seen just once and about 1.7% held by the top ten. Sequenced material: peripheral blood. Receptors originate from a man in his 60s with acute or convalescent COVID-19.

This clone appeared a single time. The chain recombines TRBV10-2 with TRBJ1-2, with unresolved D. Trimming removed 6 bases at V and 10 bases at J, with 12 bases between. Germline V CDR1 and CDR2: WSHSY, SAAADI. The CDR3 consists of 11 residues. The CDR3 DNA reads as TGCGCCAGCAGAGAGGCCAGTTTCTACACCTTC. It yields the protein CASREASFYTF.

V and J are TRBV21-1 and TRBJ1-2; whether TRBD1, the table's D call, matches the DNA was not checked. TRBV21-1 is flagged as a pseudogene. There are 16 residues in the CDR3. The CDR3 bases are TGTGCCAGCAGCATCATAGAGGGACAGGGAGCGGGTGGCTACACCTTC. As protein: CASSIIEGQGAGGYTF.

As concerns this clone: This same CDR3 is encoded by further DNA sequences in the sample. CDR3 sequence reads: CASSPLQGNTEAFF. The CDR3 nucleotides read TGTGCCAGCTCACCACTACAGGGGAACACTGAAGCTTTCTTT. V gene TRBV18 combines with J gene TRBJ1-1; perhaps TRBD1 as D (6 bases). The ends were cut back, 1 base at V and 1 base at J, with 7 bases in the middle. Germline V gene lookup returns CDR1 KGHSH and CDR2 LQKENI. The CDR3 is 14 amino acids.

CDR3 bases: TGTGCCAGCAGCTTACCCTCGGGACAGGGTGTCACTGAAGCTTTCTTT. Its protein is CASSLPSGQGVTEAFF. This sequence joins TRBV7-9 and TRBJ1-1; 9 bases map to TRBD1. J lost 4 bases, V lost 2 bases, and 8 bases had no gene match. In germline, CDR1 is SEHNR, CDR2 FQNEAQ (reference sequence). The CDR3 has 16 amino acids. The variable domain in full, completed from reference TRBV7-9 and TRBJ1-1, reads DTGVSQNPRHKITKRGQNVTFRCDPISEHNRLYWYRQTLGQGPEFLTYFQNEAQLEKSRLLSDRFSAERPKGSFSTLEIQRTEQGDSAMYLCASSLPSGQGVTEAFFGQGTRLTVV.

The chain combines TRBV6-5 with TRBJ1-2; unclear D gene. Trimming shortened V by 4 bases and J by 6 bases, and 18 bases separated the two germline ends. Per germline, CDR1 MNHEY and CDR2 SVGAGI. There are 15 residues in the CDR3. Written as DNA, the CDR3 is TGTGCCAGCAGTTCCCGGAGGACGGGCTGGGATGGCTACACCTTC. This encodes CASSSRRTGWDGYTF.